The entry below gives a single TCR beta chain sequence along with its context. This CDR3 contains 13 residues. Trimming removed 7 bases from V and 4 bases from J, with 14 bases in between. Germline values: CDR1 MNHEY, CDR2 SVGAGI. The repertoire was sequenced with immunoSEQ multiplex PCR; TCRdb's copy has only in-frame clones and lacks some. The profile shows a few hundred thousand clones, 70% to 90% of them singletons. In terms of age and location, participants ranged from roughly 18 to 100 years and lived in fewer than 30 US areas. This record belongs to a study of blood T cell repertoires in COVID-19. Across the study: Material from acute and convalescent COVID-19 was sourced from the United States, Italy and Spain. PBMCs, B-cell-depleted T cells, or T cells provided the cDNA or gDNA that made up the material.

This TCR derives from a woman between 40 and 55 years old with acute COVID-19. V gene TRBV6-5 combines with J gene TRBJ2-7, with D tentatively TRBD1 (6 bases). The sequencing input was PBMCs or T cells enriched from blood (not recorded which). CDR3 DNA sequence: TGTGCCAGCAATGTACAGGGCCCTTACGAGCAGTACTTC. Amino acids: CASNVQGPYEQYF.